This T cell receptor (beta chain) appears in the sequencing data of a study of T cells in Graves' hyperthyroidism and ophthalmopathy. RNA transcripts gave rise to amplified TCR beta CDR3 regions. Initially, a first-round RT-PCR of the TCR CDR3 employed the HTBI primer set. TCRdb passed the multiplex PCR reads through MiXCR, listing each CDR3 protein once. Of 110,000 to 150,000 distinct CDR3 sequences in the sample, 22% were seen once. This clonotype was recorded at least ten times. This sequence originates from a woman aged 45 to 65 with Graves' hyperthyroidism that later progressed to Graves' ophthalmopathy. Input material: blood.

Here the CDR3 reads CASSRAGGRYEQYF. The DNA for the CDR3 is TGTGCCAGCAGCCGGGCAGGGGGAAGGTACGAGCAGTACTTC. V is TRBV28 and J is TRBJ2-7, with TRBD1 identical over 7 bases. J lost 4 bases, V lost 6 bases, and 9 bases had no gene match. This CDR3 comprises 14 residues. Germline-derived CDR1 and CDR2 are MDHEN and SYDVKM.